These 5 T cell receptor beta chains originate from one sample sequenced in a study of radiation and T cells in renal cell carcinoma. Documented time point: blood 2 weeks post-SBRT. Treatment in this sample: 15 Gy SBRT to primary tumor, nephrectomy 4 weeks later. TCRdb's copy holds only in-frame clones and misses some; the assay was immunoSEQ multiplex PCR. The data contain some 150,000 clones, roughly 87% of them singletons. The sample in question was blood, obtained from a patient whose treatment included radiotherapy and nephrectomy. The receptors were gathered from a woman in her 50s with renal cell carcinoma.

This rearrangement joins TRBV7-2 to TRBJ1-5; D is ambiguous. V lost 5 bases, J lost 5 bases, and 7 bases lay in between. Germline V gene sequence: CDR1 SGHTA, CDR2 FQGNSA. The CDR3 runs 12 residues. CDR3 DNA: TGTGCCAGCAGCGCGCCGCATCAGCCCCAGCATTTT. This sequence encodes CASSAPHQPQHF.

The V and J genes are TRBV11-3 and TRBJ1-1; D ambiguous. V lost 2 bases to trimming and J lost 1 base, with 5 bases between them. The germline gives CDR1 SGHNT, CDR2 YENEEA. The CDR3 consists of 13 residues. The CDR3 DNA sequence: TGTGCCAGCAGCTTATACAGGAACACTGAAGCTTTCTTT. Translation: CASSLYRNTEAFF.

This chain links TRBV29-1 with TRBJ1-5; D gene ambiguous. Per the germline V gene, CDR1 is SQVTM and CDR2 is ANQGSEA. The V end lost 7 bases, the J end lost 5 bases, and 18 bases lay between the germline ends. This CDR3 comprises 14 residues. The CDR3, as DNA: TGCAGCGCCCGCAGTGCAAGTTTAGATCAGCCCCAGCATTTT. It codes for CSARSASLDQPQHF. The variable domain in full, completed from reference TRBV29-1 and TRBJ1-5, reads SAVISQKPSRDICQRGTSLTIQCQVDSQVTMMFWYRQQPGQSLTLIATANQGSEATYESGFVIDKFPISRPNLTFSTLTVSNMSPEDSSIYLCSARSASLDQPQHFGDGTRLSIL.

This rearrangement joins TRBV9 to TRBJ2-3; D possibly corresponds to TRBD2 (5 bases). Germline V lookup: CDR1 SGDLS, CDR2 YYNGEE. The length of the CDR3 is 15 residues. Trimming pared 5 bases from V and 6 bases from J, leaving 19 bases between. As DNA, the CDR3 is TGTGCCAGCAGTGAGGGCCCCAGGCCGATCGATACGCAGTATTTT. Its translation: CASSEGPRPIDTQYF.

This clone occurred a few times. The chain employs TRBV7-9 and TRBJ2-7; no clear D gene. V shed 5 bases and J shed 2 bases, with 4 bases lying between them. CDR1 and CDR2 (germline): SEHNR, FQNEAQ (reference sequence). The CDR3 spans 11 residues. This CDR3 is CASSLTYEQYF. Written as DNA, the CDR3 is TGTGCCAGCAGCCTCACCTACGAGCAGTACTTC.